This entry lists 16 T cell receptor beta chains sequenced from one sample in a study of blood T cell repertoires in COVID-19 (dated by TCRdb to about 2020). The library was made by the immunoSEQ multiplex PCR assay. The table comes from immuneACCESS by way of TCRdb, which keeps in-frame sequences with V and J called. Part of the clones is missing from these tables; in studies checked, under half for an unresolved V gene and the rest for unknown reasons. The table for this sample lists some 300,000 clones; around 88% of them were counted only once. The top ten clonotypes cover 5.5% to 8.5% of the sample. Sequencing was performed on peripheral blood. The receptor set was obtained from a woman in her thirties who had recovered from COVID-19.

The gene calls are TRBV6-2 or TRBV6-3 and TRBJ2-1; D is perhaps TRBD2 (6 bases). Deletions cut 2 bases from V and 14 bases from J, with 13 bases between. This CDR3 has 12 amino acids. Germline CDR1 MNHEY, CDR2 SVGEGT. The CDR3 sequence is CASSYAGSKKFF. CDR3 in DNA: TGTGCCAGCAGTTACGCGGGGTCTAAGAAGTTCTTC.

The V and J genes are TRBV5-1 and TRBJ2-5, with TRBD2 identical over 9 bases. J lost 2 bases, V lost 4 bases, and 15 bases had no gene match. CDR3 length: 18 amino acids. Germline V gene lookup returns CDR1 SGHRS and CDR2 YFSETQ. The CDR3 sequence is CASSLVLRATSGQETQYF. The CDR3 DNA is TGCGCCAGCAGCCTGGTATTACGGGCGACTAGCGGACAAGAGACCCAGTACTTC.

This clone appeared a few times. The J gene is TRBJ1-2, the V gene TRBV4-1, with D perhaps matching TRBD1 (6 bases). Per the germline V gene, CDR1 is MGHRA and CDR2 is YSYEKL. The CDR3 runs to 17 residues. The V gene lost 1 base and the J gene lost 2 bases, with 17 bases spanning the gap. This chain's CDR3 is CASSQGYRQASNYGYTF. DNA of the CDR3: TGCGCCAGCAGCCAAGGATATCGACAGGCGTCCAACTATGGCTACACCTTC.

Comment on this clone: Other nucleotide sequences from this sample produce the same CDR3. The chain carries TRBV12-3 or TRBV12-4 and TRBJ2-3, with unresolved D. V lost 1 base and J lost 5, with 7 bases in between. There are 13 residues in the CDR3. The DNA for the CDR3 is TGTGCCAGCAGTTTAGGCGGCGTAGATACGCAGTATTTT. This translates into CASSLGGVDTQYF.

The V gene is TRBV11-2, the J gene TRBJ1-2; the D gene is possibly TRBD1 (5 bases). This CDR3 is built from 16 residues. The V gene's germline CDR1 is SGHAT and CDR2 FQNNGV. V lost 5 bases and J 4 bases, leaving 20 bases between the germline ends. The CDR3 reads CASSPTGRGVFYGYTF. CDR3 in DNA: TGTGCCAGCAGCCCAACGGGTCGGGGGGTCTTCTATGGCTACACCTTC.

The table lists this clone with a count of one. V gene TRBV18 combines with J gene TRBJ1-3; possibly TRBD1 for D (5 bases). CDR1 is KGHSH, CDR2 LQKENI, per germline. Trimming removed 2 bases at V and 0 bases at J, with 14 bases between. The CDR3 is 17 residues long. DNA of the CDR3: TGTGCCAGCTCACCAGGGGCTCCGGCCCACTCTGGAAACACCATATATTTT. This gives the protein CASSPGAPAHSGNTIYF.

The rearrangement uses TRBV5-6 and TRBJ1-2, with 8 bases matching TRBD1. The CDR3 sequence is 13 residues long. Germline V CDR1 and CDR2: SGHDT, YYEEEE. Germline trimming cut 7 bases from V and 7 bases from J; bases unmatched to any gene: 9. Here the CDR3 DNA reads TGTGCCAGCCAAACGGACAGGGCCTCTGGCTACACCTTC. Translation gives CASQTDRASGYTF. The whole variable domain, filled in from reference TRBV5-6 and TRBJ1-2, reads DAGVTQSPTHLIKTRGQQVTLRCSPKSGHDTVSWYQQALGQGPQFIFQYYEEEERQRGNFPDRFSGHQFPNYSSELNVNALLLGDSALYLCASQTDRASGYTFGSGTRLTVV.

In its sample, this clone was seen a few times. The genes are TRBV7-3 and TRBJ1-5; D unclear. V was trimmed by 2 bases and J by 0 bases, leaving 2 bases between them. The germline CDR1 and CDR2 sequences are SGHTA and FQGTGA. The CDR3 sequence is 13 residues long. This CDR3 is CASSLRSNQPQHF. In nucleotides, the CDR3 is TGTGCCAGCAGCTTACGTAGCAATCAGCCCCAGCATTTT.

This rearrangement joins TRBV2 to TRBJ1-4, with TRBD1 matching 8 bases. The ends lost 6 bases at V and 1 base at J; junction bases unmatched: 4. The CDR3 runs 15 residues. From germline, CDR1 is SNHLY and CDR2 FYNNEI. The DNA for the CDR3 is TGTGCCAGCAGGGACAGGGTTATAACTAATGAAAAACTGTTTTTT. Protein sequence: CASRDRVITNEKLFF.

The chain carries TRBV5-1 and TRBJ2-1; 11 nucleotides line up with TRBD2. Germline trimming cut 4 bases from V and 3 bases from J; bases unmatched to any gene: 3. The CDR3 is 15 residues long. Germline CDR1 and CDR2: SGHRS and YFSETQ. CDR3 nucleotide sequence: TGCGCCAGCAGCACCGGGACTAGCGGCTACAATGAGCAGTTCTTC. It is translated as CASSTGTSGYNEQFF.

The J gene is TRBJ2-7, the V gene TRBV28; the match to TRBD2 covers 11 bases. After removal of 7 bases from V and 3 bases from J, the junction contained 5 bases not matched to a gene. Per germline, CDR1 MDHEN and CDR2 SYDVKM. The CDR3 extends over 14 amino acids. In DNA, the CDR3 is TGTGCCAGCACTAGAGGGACTAGCGGCTACGAGCAGTACTTC. Residues: CASTRGTSGYEQYF.

The chain uses TRBV4-2 and TRBJ2-5; possible D gene TRBD2, 5 bases. Germline CDR1 reads LGHNA; CDR2 reads YNFKEQ. V lost 4 bases and J 5 bases, leaving 20 bases between the germline ends. The CDR3 is made up of 16 amino acids. CDR3 sequence: CASSLSSGSGLETQYF. The CDR3 DNA sequence: TGTGCCAGCAGCCTATCGTCCGGTTCGGGATTGGAGACCCAGTACTTC.

The chain is built from TRBV30 and TRBJ1-1; the match to TRBD1 covers 10 bases. Germline lookup yields CDR1 GTSNPN and CDR2 SVGIG (reference sequence). This CDR3 region has 13 residues. Trimming cost V 5 bases and J 6 bases; bases outside gene matches: 6. Here the CDR3 DNA reads TGTGCCTGGTCCGGGACAGGGGAATCTGAAGCTTTCTTT. Amino acids: CAWSGTGESEAFF.

The chain links TRBV11-2 to TRBJ2-4, with TRBD1 identical over 8 bases. The CDR3 contains 14 residues. The ends lost 6 bases at V and 0 bases at J; junction bases unmatched: 1. Per the germline V gene, CDR1 is SGHAT and CDR2 is FQNNGV. CDR3 loop: CASRDRGAKNIQYF. The CDR3 DNA reads as TGTGCCAGCAGAGACAGGGGAGCCAAAAACATTCAGTACTTC.

This clone was detected a few times. The chain carries TRBV6-6 and TRBJ2-2; D not resolved. Germline V CDR1 and CDR2: MNHNY, SVGAGI (reference sequence). The CDR3 loop spans 13 amino acids. The V and J ends lost 10 bases and 3 bases respectively, with 12 bases between them. CDR3 nucleotide sequence: TGTGCCACCTCGCGTGCGGACACCGGGGAGCTGTTTTTT. Protein: CATSRADTGELFF.

This chain uses TRBV6-5 with TRBJ1-4, with 7 nucleotides matching TRBD1. Germline CDR1 is MNHEY and CDR2 is SVGAGI. The ends lost 6 bases at V and 7 bases at J; junction bases unmatched: 8. This CDR3 has 14 amino acids. The CDR3 reads CASSLQGKGEKLFF. The CDR3, as DNA: TGTGCCAGCAGCCTACAGGGGAAAGGTGAAAAACTGTTTTTT.